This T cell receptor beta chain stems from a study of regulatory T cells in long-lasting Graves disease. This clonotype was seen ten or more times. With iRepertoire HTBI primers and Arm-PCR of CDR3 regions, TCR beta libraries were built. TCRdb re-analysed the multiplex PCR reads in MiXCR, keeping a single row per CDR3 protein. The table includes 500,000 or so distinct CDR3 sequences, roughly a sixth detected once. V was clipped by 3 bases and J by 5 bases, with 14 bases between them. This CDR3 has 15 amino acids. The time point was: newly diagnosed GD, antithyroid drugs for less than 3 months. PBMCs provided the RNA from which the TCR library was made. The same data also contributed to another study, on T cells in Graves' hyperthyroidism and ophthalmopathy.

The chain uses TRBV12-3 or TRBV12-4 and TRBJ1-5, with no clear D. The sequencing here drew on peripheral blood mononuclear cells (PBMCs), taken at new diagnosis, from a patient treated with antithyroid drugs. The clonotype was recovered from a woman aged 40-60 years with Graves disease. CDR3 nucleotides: TGTGCCAGCAGTTTCGTTTCCGGACTGGATCAGCCCCAGCATTTT. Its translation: CASSFVSGLDQPQHF.